This entry features one T cell receptor (beta chain) sequence. Using immunoSEQ multiplex PCR, the repertoire was profiled, and TCRdb retains in-frame clones only, with some absent. The table shows around 78,000 clones, with around 89% occurring only once. The CDR3 loop spans 16 amino acids. Germline CDR1 and CDR2: MNHEY and SVGAGI. V shed 1 base, J shed 6 bases, and the junction held 7 bases outside the gene matches. These data originate in a study of blood T cell repertoires in COVID-19. Study context: Sources were T cells, B-cell-depleted T cells, or PBMCs; the material itself was cDNA or gDNA.

This receptor was identified in a woman between 50 and 59 years old with acute COVID-19. The sample taken for sequencing was PBMCs or T cells enriched from blood (not recorded which). The chain uses TRBV6-5 and TRBJ1-5; 9 positions match TRBD1. In DNA, the CDR3 is TGTGCCAGCAGTTACTGGGACAGGGAGGTAGTTCAGCCCCAGCATTTT. Its protein product is CASSYWDREVVQPQHF.